This is a list of T cell receptor beta chains from one sample in a study of blood T cell repertoires in COVID-19. Sequencing was performed with immunoSEQ multiplex PCR; in TCRdb, only in-frame clones are kept and a portion is missing. The sample carries approximately 110,000 clones, about 85% recorded once. The source material was peripheral blood. The receptor source for this set is a human donor in a cohort sampled during active COVID-19. Both conserved end residues are part of each CDR3. The order of the fields is D gene, J gene, V gene, CDR3 length, clone size, CDR3 protein, CDR3 DNA. D genes are given only for firm matches. Only part of the rows carry a size: once, few, many, or a class if the clone is expanded.

D gene: TRBD1; J gene: TRBJ1-2; V gene: TRBV7-3; CDR3 length: 16; clone size: .; CDR3 protein: CASSPGDRGIRGGYTF; CDR3 DNA: TGTGCCAGCAGCCCCGGGGACAGGGGCATTCGGGGTGGCTACACCTTC
D gene: TRBD2; J gene: TRBJ2-7; V gene: TRBV7-8; CDR3 length: 19; clone size: .; CDR3 protein: CASSLVPSGRAYLTYEQYF; CDR3 DNA: TGTGCCAGCAGCTTAGTTCCTAGCGGGAGGGCCTACCTCACCTACGAGCAGTACTTC
D gene: .; J gene: TRBJ1-2; V gene: TRBV19; CDR3 length: 15; clone size: .; CDR3 protein: CASTRQAGANYGYTF; CDR3 DNA: TGTGCCAGTACCCGGCAGGCCGGGGCTAACTATGGCTACACCTTC
D gene: TRBD2; J gene: TRBJ2-1; V gene: TRBV4-2; CDR3 length: 16; clone size: .; CDR3 protein: CASSRTPSGSYNEQFF; CDR3 DNA: TGTGCCAGCAGCCGTACTCCTAGCGGCTCCTACAATGAGCAGTTCTTC
D gene: .; J gene: TRBJ1-4; V gene: TRBV4-1; CDR3 length: 16; clone size: .; CDR3 protein: CASSQAILGGNEKLFF; CDR3 DNA: TGCGCCAGCAGCCAAGCCATCCTCGGGGGTAATGAAAAACTGTTTTTT
D gene: .; J gene: TRBJ2-1; V gene: TRBV7-9; CDR3 length: 13; clone size: once; CDR3 protein: CASSLGASNEQFF; CDR3 DNA: TGTGCCAGCAGCTTAGGAGCTAGCAATGAGCAGTTCTTC
D gene: TRBD2; J gene: TRBJ2-2; V gene: TRBV30; CDR3 length: 14; clone size: once; CDR3 protein: CASQPGGSSGELFF; CDR3 DNA: TGTGCCTCCCAACCCGGGGGGTCAAGCGGGGAGCTGTTTTTT
D gene: .; J gene: TRBJ2-2; V gene: TRBV5-1; CDR3 length: 13; clone size: .; CDR3 protein: CASSLGAAGELFF; CDR3 DNA: TGCGCCAGCAGCTTGGGGGCAGCCGGGGAGCTGTTTTTT
D gene: TRBD2; J gene: TRBJ2-7; V gene: TRBV5-6; CDR3 length: 15; clone size: .; CDR3 protein: CASSLAPSGSYEQYF; CDR3 DNA: TGTGCCAGCAGCTTGGCCCCTAGCGGCTCCTACGAGCAGTACTTC
D gene: TRBD1; J gene: TRBJ1-1; V gene: TRBV3-1/TRBV3-2; CDR3 length: 19; clone size: .; CDR3 protein: CASSQVRLPRTGGGTEAFF; CDR3 DNA: TGTGCCAGCAGCCAAGTCCGATTACCCCGGACAGGGGGGGGCACTGAAGCTTTCTTT
D gene: .; J gene: TRBJ1-6; V gene: TRBV21-1; CDR3 length: 16; clone size: .; CDR3 protein: CASSGSRGSYNSPLHF; CDR3 DNA: TGTGCCAGCAGCGGATCCAGAGGCTCCTATAATTCACCCCTCCACTTT
D gene: .; J gene: TRBJ1-2; V gene: TRBV11-2; CDR3 length: 13; clone size: .; CDR3 protein: CASKSVSLYGYTF; CDR3 DNA: TGTGCCAGCAAGTCAGTATCCCTCTATGGCTACACCTTC
D gene: .; J gene: TRBJ2-7; V gene: TRBV7-2; CDR3 length: 14; clone size: .; CDR3 protein: CASSGGSLSYEQYF; CDR3 DNA: TGTGCCAGCAGCGGCGGGTCTCTCTCCTACGAGCAGTACTTC
D gene: .; J gene: TRBJ2-1; V gene: TRBV27; CDR3 length: 11; clone size: .; CDR3 protein: CASSQYNEQFF; CDR3 DNA: TGTGCCAGCAGCCAATACAATGAGCAGTTCTTC
D gene: TRBD1; J gene: TRBJ1-3; V gene: TRBV18; CDR3 length: 17; clone size: .; CDR3 protein: CASSPLGQVDSGNTIYF; CDR3 DNA: TGTGCCAGCTCACCCCTGGGACAGGTTGACTCTGGAAACACCATATATTTT
D gene: .; J gene: TRBJ1-4; V gene: TRBV7-2; CDR3 length: 14; clone size: .; CDR3 protein: CASSLSLAAEKLFF; CDR3 DNA: TGTGCCAGCAGCTTAAGTTTAGCAGCCGAAAAACTGTTTTTT